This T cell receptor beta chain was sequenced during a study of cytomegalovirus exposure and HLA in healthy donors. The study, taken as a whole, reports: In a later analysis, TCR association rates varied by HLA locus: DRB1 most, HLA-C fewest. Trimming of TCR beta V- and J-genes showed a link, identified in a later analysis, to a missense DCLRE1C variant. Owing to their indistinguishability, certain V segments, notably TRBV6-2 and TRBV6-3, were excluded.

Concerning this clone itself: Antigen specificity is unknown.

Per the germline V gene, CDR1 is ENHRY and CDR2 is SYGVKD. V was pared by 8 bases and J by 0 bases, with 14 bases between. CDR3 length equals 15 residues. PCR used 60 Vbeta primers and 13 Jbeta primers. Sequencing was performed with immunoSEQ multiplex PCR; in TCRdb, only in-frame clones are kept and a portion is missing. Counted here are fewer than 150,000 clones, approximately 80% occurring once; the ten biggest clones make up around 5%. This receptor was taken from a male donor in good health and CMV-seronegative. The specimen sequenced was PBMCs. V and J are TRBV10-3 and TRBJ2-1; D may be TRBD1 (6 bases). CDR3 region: CAIRGQLSSYNEQFF. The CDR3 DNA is TGTGCCATCCGAGGACAGCTGAGCTCCTACAATGAGCAGTTCTTC.